The 5 T cell receptor beta chains below all came from one sample that was sequenced in a study of blood T cell repertoires in COVID-19 (dated by TCRdb to the early 2020s). The library was built by means of the immunoSEQ multiplex PCR assay. What TCRdb holds here is the immuneACCESS table cut down to in-frame rearrangements. Part of the clones is not present; checked against another copy, under half of the missing clones reflect an unresolved V gene, and the others are unexplained. The sample table contains over 100,000 clones; only one count was recorded for roughly 86% of them. 4.5% of the sample comes from the top ten. What was sequenced was peripheral blood. These TCRs come from a man in his forties with acute or convalescent COVID-19.

The J gene is TRBJ2-7, the V gene TRBV5-1; 8 bases map to TRBD2. Looked up from germline, CDR1 is SGHRS and CDR2 is YFSETQ. CDR3 length: 14 residues. Trimming cost V 6 bases and J 1 base; bases outside gene matches: 6. CDR3 bases: TGCGCCAGCAAAAGAGCGGGGGAATCCTACGAGCAGTACTTC. Residues: CASKRAGESYEQYF.

This clone was seen a handful of times. J is TRBJ1-3 and V is TRBV6-5, with no clear D. The germline V gene has CDR1 MNHEY and CDR2 SVGAGI. V was trimmed by 2 bases and J by 0 bases, leaving 8 bases between them. There are 15 residues in the CDR3. This CDR3 reads CASSYRRSSGNTIYF. The DNA of the CDR3 is TGTGCCAGCAGTTACAGAAGGAGCTCTGGAAACACCATATATTTT.

The rearrangement uses TRBV9 and TRBJ1-6; TRBD1 might be the D (5 bases). V shed 4 bases and J shed 9 bases, with 14 bases lying between them. This CDR3 comprises 14 residues. Germline V gene sequence: CDR1 SGDLS, CDR2 YYNGEE. CDR3 loop: CASSTGGERSPLHF. The CDR3 nucleotides are TGTGCCAGCAGCACGGGGGGGGAGCGTTCACCCCTCCACTTT.

The chain is built from TRBV5-8 and TRBJ1-1; maybe TRBD1 (5 bases). CDR1 is SGHTS, CDR2 YDEGEE, per germline. V was shortened by 3 bases and J by 11 bases, with 14 bases between the two germline ends. The CDR3 covers 12 residues. The CDR3 bases are TGTGCCAGCAGCTCCGGGGGTCTATTGGCTTTCTTT. This sequence encodes CASSSGGLLAFF.

This rearrangement joins TRBV7-2 to TRBJ1-1, with a weak D call TRBD1 (5 bases). The CDR3 runs 13 residues. Germline values: CDR1 SGHTA, CDR2 FQGNSA. V was clipped by 5 bases and J by 4 bases, with 11 bases between them. The CDR3 DNA sequence: TGTGCCAGCAGCCTTAGCGGGACCACTGAAGCTTTCTTT. Translating gives CASSLSGTTEAFF.